This T cell receptor beta chain was sequenced for a study of T cell responses to AZD1222 COVID-19 vaccine. Findings of the study overall: It should be noted that donors were predominantly white British and more often female, and clonal diversity was possibly underestimated. Repertoire sampling was restricted to post-peak T cell response timepoints. Baseline testing showed seropositivity in only a handful of AZD1222 recipients.

The CDR3 totals 15 residues. Per the germline V gene, CDR1 is MNHNY and CDR2 is SVGAGI (reference sequence). V was pared by 5 bases and J by 5 bases, with 19 bases between. The assay was immunoSEQ multiplex PCR, and TCRdb's table has in-frame clones only and misses some. The repertoire holds over 110,000 clones, with roughly 92% as singletons. This clone was seen only once. Its specificity is unknown. This TCR was sampled from an adult who received the AZD1222 COVID-19 vaccine. The chain links TRBV6-6 to TRBJ2-7; possibly TRBD1 for D (6 bases). Material: peripheral blood, obtained 28 days after the second AZD1222 dose. CDR3 sequence reads: CASSPSDRPWDEQYF. CDR3 DNA: TGTGCCAGCAGTCCGTCGGACAGACCGTGGGACGAGCAGTACTTC.